The table lists the clone carrying this T cell receptor (beta chain) with many counts. V was cut by 1 base and J by 0 bases, with 9 bases left in between. Germline CDR1 reads SEHNR; CDR2 reads FQNEAQ (reference sequence). The CDR3 totals 16 residues. The sample comes from a study of T-cell reconstitution after alpha-beta-depleted transplantation in children. Construction of the TCRbeta library involved unique molecular identifiers. TCRdb re-called the PCR reads through MiXCR, storing one row per CDR3 protein. Among 200,000 to 300,000 distinct CDR3 sequences, around 12% were seen once, and the ten largest hold around 2.8%.

This TCR was sampled from a human donor who donated a stem cell graft to a child with acute lymphoblastic leukemia. The sample here was PBMCs from the stem cell graft donor, taken from the stem cell graft. V gene TRBV7-9 combines with J gene TRBJ2-2; D unclear. CDR3 protein: CASSLEKGTNTGELFF. DNA for the CDR3: TGTGCCAGCAGCTTAGAAAAGGGAACGAACACCGGGGAGCTGTTTTTT.